These T cell receptor beta chains were read from a single sample in a study of a mutant IDH1 vaccine in newly diagnosed glioma. Method: immunoSEQ multiplex PCR; TCRdb's copy keeps in-frame clones and lacks some. The sample includes about 63,000 clones, around 80% of them seen just once. This sample comprised peripheral blood mononuclear cells (PBMCs), obtained from a glioma patient treated with radiotherapy, temozolomide or both. All receptors come from a woman younger than 30 with glioma. Some clones in this sample may be carry-over from other donors' samples. Both conserved end residues are part of each CDR3. Fields, in order: J gene, D gene, clone size, V gene, CDR3 protein, CDR3 DNA. The D gene is left open where the match is weak. Clone size appears in some rows only: once, few, many, or a class for an expanded clone.

J gene: TRBJ2-4; D gene: TRBD2; clone size: NA; V gene: TRBV27; CDR3 protein: CASTSGTSGRGDIQYF; CDR3 DNA: TGTGCCAGCACTTCCGGGACTAGCGGGAGAGGGGACATTCAGTACTTC
J gene: TRBJ2-2; D gene: TRBD1; clone size: NA; V gene: TRBV19; CDR3 protein: CASSIPRGRYTGELFF; CDR3 DNA: TGTGCCAGTAGTATACCCAGGGGGAGATACACCGGGGAGCTGTTTTTT
J gene: TRBJ1-2; D gene: NA; clone size: NA; V gene: TRBV5-1; CDR3 protein: CASSLVPGTYGYTF; CDR3 DNA: TGCGCCAGCAGCTTGGTTCCAGGGACCTATGGCTACACCTTC
J gene: TRBJ2-7; D gene: TRBD2; clone size: once; V gene: TRBV19; CDR3 protein: CASSVTSGSYEQYF; CDR3 DNA: TGTGCCAGTAGTGTGACTAGCGGCAGTTACGAGCAGTACTTC
J gene: TRBJ2-1; D gene: NA; clone size: NA; V gene: TRBV19; CDR3 protein: CASSLSGLLGPYNEQFF; CDR3 DNA: TGTGCCAGTAGTCTATCGGGGCTCTTAGGCCCTTACAATGAGCAGTTCTTC
J gene: TRBJ2-5; D gene: NA; clone size: NA; V gene: TRBV29-1; CDR3 protein: CSVEGGRGQETQYF; CDR3 DNA: TGCAGCGTTGAAGGGGGGCGGGGTCAAGAGACCCAGTACTTC
J gene: TRBJ1-5; D gene: NA; clone size: NA; V gene: TRBV5-1; CDR3 protein: CASAVNSNQPQHF; CDR3 DNA: TGCGCCAGCGCGGTTAATAGCAATCAGCCCCAGCATTTT
J gene: TRBJ2-5; D gene: NA; clone size: NA; V gene: TRBV2; CDR3 protein: CASSTTTQYF; CDR3 DNA: TGTGCCAGCAGCACCACGACCCAGTACTTC
J gene: TRBJ1-1; D gene: NA; clone size: few; V gene: TRBV27; CDR3 protein: CASSLGGMNTEAFF; CDR3 DNA: TGTGCCAGCAGTTTGGGGGGGATGAACACTGAAGCTTTCTTT
J gene: TRBJ2-3; D gene: NA; clone size: NA; V gene: TRBV2; CDR3 protein: CASSTGALGDTQYF; CDR3 DNA: TGTGCCAGCAGTACCGGGGCCTTGGGAGATACGCAGTATTTT
J gene: TRBJ2-7; D gene: TRBD1; clone size: NA; V gene: TRBV6-5; CDR3 protein: CASSYGTGAYEQYF; CDR3 DNA: TGTGCCAGCAGTTACGGTACAGGGGCCTACGAGCAGTACTTC
J gene: TRBJ1-4; D gene: NA; clone size: NA; V gene: TRBV30; CDR3 protein: CAWSPAGLMVANEKLFF; CDR3 DNA: TGTGCCTGGAGTCCCGCGGGATTAATGGTGGCTAATGAAAAACTGTTTTTT
J gene: TRBJ1-4; D gene: TRBD1; clone size: NA; V gene: TRBV5-6; CDR3 protein: CASRGTVNEKLFF; CDR3 DNA: TGTGCCAGCAGGGGGACAGTTAATGAAAAACTGTTTTTT
J gene: TRBJ2-5; D gene: NA; clone size: NA; V gene: TRBV5-5; CDR3 protein: CASSLVPANQETQYF; CDR3 DNA: TGTGCCAGCAGCTTGGTGCCAGCCAACCAAGAGACCCAGTACTTC
J gene: TRBJ1-1; D gene: TRBD1; clone size: few; V gene: TRBV6-4; CDR3 protein: CASSEGQGAGMAFF; CDR3 DNA: TGTGCCAGCAGTGAGGGGCAGGGGGCTGGTATGGCTTTCTTT
J gene: TRBJ2-3; D gene: TRBD1; clone size: NA; V gene: TRBV7-2; CDR3 protein: CASSLNPGQGALSDTQYF; CDR3 DNA: TGTGCCAGCAGCTTAAACCCCGGACAGGGGGCTTTGTCAGATACGCAGTATTTT